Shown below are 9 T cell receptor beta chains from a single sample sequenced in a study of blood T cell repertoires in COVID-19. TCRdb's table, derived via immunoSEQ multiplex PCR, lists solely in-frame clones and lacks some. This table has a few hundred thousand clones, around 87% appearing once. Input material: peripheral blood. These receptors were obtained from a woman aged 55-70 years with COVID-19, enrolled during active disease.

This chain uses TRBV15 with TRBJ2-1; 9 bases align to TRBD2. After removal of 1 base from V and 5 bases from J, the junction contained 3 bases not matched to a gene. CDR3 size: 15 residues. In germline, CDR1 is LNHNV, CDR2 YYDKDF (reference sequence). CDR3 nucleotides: TGTGCCACCAGCAGAGGACTAGCGGCGAACAATGAGCAGTTCTTC. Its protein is CATSRGLAANNEQFF. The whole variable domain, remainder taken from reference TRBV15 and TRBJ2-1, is DAMVIQNPRYQVTQFGKPVTLSCSQTLNHNVMYWYQQKSSQAPKLLFHYYDKDFNNEADTPDNFQSRRPNTSFCFLDIRSPGLGDTAMYLCATSRGLAANNEQFFGPGTRLTVL.

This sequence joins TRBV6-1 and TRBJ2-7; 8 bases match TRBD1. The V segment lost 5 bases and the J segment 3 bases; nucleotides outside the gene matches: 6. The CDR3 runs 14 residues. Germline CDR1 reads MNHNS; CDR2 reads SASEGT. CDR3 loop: CASSYAGQGYEQYF. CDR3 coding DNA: TGTGCCAGCAGTTATGCCGGACAGGGCTACGAGCAGTACTTC.

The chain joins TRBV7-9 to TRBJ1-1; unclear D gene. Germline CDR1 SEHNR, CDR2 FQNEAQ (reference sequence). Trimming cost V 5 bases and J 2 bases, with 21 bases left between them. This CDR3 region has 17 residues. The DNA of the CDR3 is TGTGCCAGCAGCCCGCGTTGGGTCAGGCCGGTAAACACTGAAGCTTTCTTT. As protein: CASSPRWVRPVNTEAFF. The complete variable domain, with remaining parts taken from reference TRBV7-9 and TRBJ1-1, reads DTGVSQNPRHKITKRGQNVTFRCDPISEHNRLYWYRQTLGQGPEFLTYFQNEAQLEKSRLLSDRFSAERPKGSFSTLEIQRTEQGDSAMYLCASSPRWVRPVNTEAFFGQGTRLTVV.

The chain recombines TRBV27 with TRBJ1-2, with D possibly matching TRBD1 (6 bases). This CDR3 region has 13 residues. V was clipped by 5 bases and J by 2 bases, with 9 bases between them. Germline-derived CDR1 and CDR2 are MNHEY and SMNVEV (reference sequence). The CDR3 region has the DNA TGTGCCAGCAGTCGACAGGCAAACTATGGCTACACCTTC. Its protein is CASSRQANYGYTF.

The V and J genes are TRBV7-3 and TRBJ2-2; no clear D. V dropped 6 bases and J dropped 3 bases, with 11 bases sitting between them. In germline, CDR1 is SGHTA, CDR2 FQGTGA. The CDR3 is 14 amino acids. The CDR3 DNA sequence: TGTGCCAGCAGACTTCGTGTCGACACCGGGGAGCTGTTTTTT. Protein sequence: CASRLRVDTGELFF.

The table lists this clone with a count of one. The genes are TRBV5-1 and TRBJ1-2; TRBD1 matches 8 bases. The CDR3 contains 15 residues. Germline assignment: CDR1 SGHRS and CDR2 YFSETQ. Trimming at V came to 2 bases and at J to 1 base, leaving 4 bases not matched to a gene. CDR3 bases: TGCGCCAGCAGCTTCGGACAGGGTGGTAACTATGGCTACACCTTC. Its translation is CASSFGQGGNYGYTF.

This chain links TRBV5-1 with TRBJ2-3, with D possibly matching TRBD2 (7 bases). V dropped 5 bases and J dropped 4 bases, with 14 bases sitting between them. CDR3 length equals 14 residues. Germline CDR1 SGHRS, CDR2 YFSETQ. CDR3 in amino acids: CASSVGGPADTQYF. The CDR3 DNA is TGCGCCAGCAGTGTGGGGGGGCCGGCAGATACGCAGTATTTT.

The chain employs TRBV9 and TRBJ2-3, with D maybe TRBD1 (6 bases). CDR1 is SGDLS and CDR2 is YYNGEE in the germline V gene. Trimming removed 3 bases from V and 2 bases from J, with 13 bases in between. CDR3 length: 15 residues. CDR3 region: CASSAGWGPTDTQYF. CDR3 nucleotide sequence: TGTGCCAGCAGCGCGGGATGGGGGCCCACAGATACGCAGTATTTT.

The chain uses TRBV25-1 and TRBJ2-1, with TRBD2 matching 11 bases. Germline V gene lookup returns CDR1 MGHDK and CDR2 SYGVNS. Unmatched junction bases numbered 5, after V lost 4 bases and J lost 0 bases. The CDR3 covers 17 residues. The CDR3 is CASSGSSGGLSYNEQFF. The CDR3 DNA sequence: TGTGCCAGCAGTGGGTCTAGCGGGGGGCTCTCCTACAATGAGCAGTTCTTC.